This record covers a single TCR beta chain. As yet, its antigen is unknown. The study ran its PCR with 60 Vbeta and 13 Jbeta primers. Data came from immunoSEQ multiplex PCR; TCRdb stores just in-frame clones and leaves some out. The top ten clones hold just over 2.5% of a sample with roughly 150,000 clones, roughly 81% of them seen once. The sample belongs to a study of cytomegalovirus exposure and HLA in healthy donors. Whole-study results and caveats: The authors later found most CMV-associated TCR beta chains appeared HLA-restricted. The sole available immune exposure information was CMV serostatus. Reports indicated that the classifier achieved high specificity and sensitivity in diagnosing cytomegalovirus status.

The sample was PBMCs. The clonotype originates from a man under 40 in good health and CMV-seropositive.

This CDR3 reads CASSYIRDRAELEAFF. CDR3 bases: TGTGCCAGCAGTTATATTAGGGACAGGGCCGAACTTGAAGCTTTCTTT. The chain uses TRBV6-5 and TRBJ1-1, with TRBD1 matching over 9 bases. CDR3 length equals 16 residues. Per the germline V gene, CDR1 is MNHEY and CDR2 is SVGAGI. The V and J ends lost 3 bases and 7 bases, in that order; junction bases with no gene match: 12.